Listed below are T cell receptor beta chains from one sample, sequenced in a study of T cells in Graves' hyperthyroidism and ophthalmopathy. TCRdb fed the multiplex PCR reads into MiXCR, producing one record per CDR3 protein. The data hold over 200,000 distinct CDR3 sequences, with 13% to 15% observed a single time. The sequenced sample was blood. The receptors were gathered from a woman aged 35 to 49 with Graves' hyperthyroidism that later progressed to Graves' ophthalmopathy. Both conserved end residues are part of each CDR3. A D gene is named only where the DNA matches it firmly. Size values are once, few and many counts, or a class for expanded clones, and some rows have none.

clone size	V gene	D gene	J gene	CDR3 protein	CDR3 DNA
few	TRBV19	TRBD1	TRBJ1-5	CASSTGQGGFQPQHF	TGTGCCAGTAGTACCGGACAGGGGGGATTTCAGCCCCAGCATTTT
many	TRBV7-9	TRBD2	TRBJ2-1	CASSLPRAGSSYNEQFF	TGTGCCAGCAGCCTTCCACGAGCGGGGAGCTCCTACAATGAGCAGTTCTTC
many	TRBV15	.	TRBJ2-5	CATSRVGRQETQYF	TGTGCCACCAGCAGGGTTGGACGGCAAGAGACCCAGTACTTC
medium-sized	TRBV28	.	TRBJ2-7	CASMDGPGEQYF	TGTGCCAGCATGGATGGGCCGGGGGAGCAGTACTTC
many	TRBV11-2	TRBD2	TRBJ2-1	CASSSSGSRNEQFF	TGTGCCAGCAGCTCCAGCGGGAGCAGGAATGAGCAGTTCTTC
many	TRBV6-1	.	TRBJ1-1	CASRNQGLYTEAFF	TGTGCCAGCAGAAACCAGGGGTTGTACACTGAAGCTTTCTTT
.	TRBV20-1	TRBD1	TRBJ2-3	CSAWDRGLTDTQYF	TGCAGTGCTTGGGACAGGGGGCTTACAGATACGCAGTATTTT
many	TRBV11-2	.	TRBJ2-1	CASSLLEVYNEQFF	TGTGCCAGCAGCTTACTCGAGGTCTACAATGAGCAGTTCTTC
few	TRBV6-1	.	TRBJ2-1	CASSPPGREQFF	TGTGCCAGCAGCCCACCGGGACGCGAGCAGTTCTTC
few	TRBV7-3	TRBD2	TRBJ2-3	CASSSLAGADTQYF	TGTGCCAGCAGCTCTCTAGCGGGAGCAGATACGCAGTATTTT
many	TRBV29-1	.	TRBJ1-5	CSVEQGGQPQHF	TGCAGCGTTGAACAGGGAGGGCAGCCCCAGCATTTT
few	TRBV5-1	.	TRBJ1-4	CASSLDRADEKLFF	TGCGCCAGCAGCTTGGACAGGGCGGATGAAAAACTGTTTTTT
many	TRBV25-1	.	TRBJ2-7	CATQGIYEQYF	TGTGCCACCCAGGGTATCTACGAGCAGTACTTC
many	TRBV7-6	.	TRBJ2-1	CASSSPWGEQFF	TGTGCCAGCAGCTCCCCTTGGGGAGAGCAGTTCTTC
many	TRBV29-1	.	TRBJ2-1	CSVGRVGNEQFF	TGCAGCGTTGGACGGGTAGGCAATGAGCAGTTCTTC
few	TRBV6-5	.	TRBJ2-2	CASRLIQAGELFF	TGTGCCAGCAGGTTAATTCAGGCCGGGGAGCTGTTTTTT
many	TRBV20-1	.	TRBJ2-7	CSVPLTTGFGEQYF	TGCAGTGTTCCATTGACTACGGGGTTTGGCGAGCAGTACTTC
many	TRBV11-2	.	TRBJ2-5	CASSLEASAKETQYF	TGTGCCAGCAGCTTAGAAGCTAGCGCCAAAGAGACCCAGTACTTC
few	TRBV19	.	TRBJ1-4	CASSSSEGHEKLFF	TGTGCCAGTAGTAGCTCGGAAGGGCATGAAAAACTGTTTTTT
many	TRBV20-1	.	TRBJ1-4	CSARDLWRETNEKLFF	TGCAGTGCTAGAGACCTTTGGAGGGAGACTAATGAAAAACTGTTTTTT
.	TRBV6-1	TRBD1	TRBJ1-5	CASSADRVLHQPQHF	TGTGCCAGCAGTGCTGACAGGGTCCTACATCAGCCCCAGCATTTT
many	TRBV28	.	TRBJ2-3	CASSLYSAGRITDTQYF	TGTGCCAGCAGTTTATACTCGGCAGGCCGAATCACAGATACGCAGTATTTT
many	TRBV20-1	TRBD2	TRBJ2-7	CSFPQAGGYEQYF	TGCAGTTTCCCGCAAGCGGGAGGTTACGAGCAGTACTTC
many	TRBV11-1	TRBD2	TRBJ2-2	CASSPSGLALTAGELFF	TGTGCCAGCAGCCCTTCTGGACTAGCTTTGACCGCCGGGGAGCTGTTTTTT
many	TRBV29-1	.	TRBJ1-2	CSVDGGSYGYTF	TGCAGCGTTGACGGTGGCTCCTATGGCTACACCTTC
many	TRBV2	.	TRBJ2-5	CASRTLGETQYF	TGTGCCAGCAGGACTTTGGGGGAGACCCAGTACTTC